Sequencing of this T cell receptor beta chain was carried out in a study of cytomegalovirus exposure and HLA in healthy donors. On the study more broadly: In a previous analysis, 120 million or so unique TCR beta sequences were found from about 190 million T cells.

CDR3 length equals 19 residues. Trimming removed 5 bases from V and 7 bases from J; junction bases left unmatched: 17. Germline CDR1 is LNHNV and CDR2 is YYDKDF (reference sequence). The PCR ran on 60 Vbeta and 13 Jbeta primers. Using immunoSEQ multiplex PCR, the repertoire was profiled, and TCRdb retains in-frame clones only, with some absent. The sample consists of some 200,000 clones, 82% of them appearing once. Points on this clone: Its cognate antigen is unknown.

The study, taken as a whole, reports: One cluster of highly shared sequence variants probably arose as a sequencing artifact.

The genes are TRBV15 and TRBJ2-1; 13 bases agree with TRBD2. This TCR was recovered from a boy aged 2 to 10 in good health and CMV-seronegative. The sequenced sample consisted of PBMCs. For the CDR3, the DNA is TGTGCCACCAGCGCGGACTCAAGCGGGACTAGCGGGGAGTGGAATGAGCAGTTCTTC. Protein sequence: CATSADSSGTSGEWNEQFF.